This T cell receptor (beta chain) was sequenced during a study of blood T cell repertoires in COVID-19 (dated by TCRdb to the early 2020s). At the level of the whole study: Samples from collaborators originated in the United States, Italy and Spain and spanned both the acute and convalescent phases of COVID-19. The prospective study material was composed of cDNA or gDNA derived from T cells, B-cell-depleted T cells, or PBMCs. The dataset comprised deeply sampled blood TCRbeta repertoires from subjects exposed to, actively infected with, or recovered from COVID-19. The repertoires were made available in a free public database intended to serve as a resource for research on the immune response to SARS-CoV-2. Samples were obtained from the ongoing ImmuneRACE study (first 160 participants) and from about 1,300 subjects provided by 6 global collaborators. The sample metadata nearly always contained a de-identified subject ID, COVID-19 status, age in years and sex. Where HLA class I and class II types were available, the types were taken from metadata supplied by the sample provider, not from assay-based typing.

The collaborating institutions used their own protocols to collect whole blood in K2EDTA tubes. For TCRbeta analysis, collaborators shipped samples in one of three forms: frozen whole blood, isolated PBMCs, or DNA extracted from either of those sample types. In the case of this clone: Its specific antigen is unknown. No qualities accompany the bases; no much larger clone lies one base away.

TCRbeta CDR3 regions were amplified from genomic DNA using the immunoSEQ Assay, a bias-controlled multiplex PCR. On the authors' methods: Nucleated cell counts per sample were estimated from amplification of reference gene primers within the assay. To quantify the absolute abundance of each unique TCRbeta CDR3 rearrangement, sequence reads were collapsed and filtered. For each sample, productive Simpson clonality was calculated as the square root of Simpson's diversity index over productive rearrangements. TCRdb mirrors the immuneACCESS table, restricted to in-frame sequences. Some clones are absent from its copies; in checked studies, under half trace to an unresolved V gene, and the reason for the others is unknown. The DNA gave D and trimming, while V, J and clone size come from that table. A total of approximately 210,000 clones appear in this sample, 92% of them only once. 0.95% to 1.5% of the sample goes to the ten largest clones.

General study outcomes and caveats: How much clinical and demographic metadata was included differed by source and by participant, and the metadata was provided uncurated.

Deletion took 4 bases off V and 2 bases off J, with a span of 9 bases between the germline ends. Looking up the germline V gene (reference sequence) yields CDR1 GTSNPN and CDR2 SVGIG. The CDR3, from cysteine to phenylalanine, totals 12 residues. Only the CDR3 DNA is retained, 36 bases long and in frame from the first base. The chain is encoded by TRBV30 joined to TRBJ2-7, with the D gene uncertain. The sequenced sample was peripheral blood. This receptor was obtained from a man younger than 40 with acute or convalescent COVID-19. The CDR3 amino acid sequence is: CAWTRETYEQYF. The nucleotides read TGTGCCTGGACTAGAGAAACCTACGAGCAGTACTTC.